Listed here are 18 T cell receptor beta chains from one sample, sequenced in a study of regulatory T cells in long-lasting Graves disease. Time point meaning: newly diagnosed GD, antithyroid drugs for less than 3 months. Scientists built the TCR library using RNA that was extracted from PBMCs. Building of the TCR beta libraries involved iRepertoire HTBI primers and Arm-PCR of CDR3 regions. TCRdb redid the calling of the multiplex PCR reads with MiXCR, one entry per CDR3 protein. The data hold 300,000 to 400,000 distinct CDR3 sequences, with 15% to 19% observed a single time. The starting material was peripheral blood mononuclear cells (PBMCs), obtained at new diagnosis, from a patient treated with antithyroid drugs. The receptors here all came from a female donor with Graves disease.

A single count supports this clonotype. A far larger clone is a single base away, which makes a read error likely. The chain's CDR3 is CASSHNTGTETQYF. The CDR3 DNA follows: TGCGCCAGCAGCCACAATACCGGGACAGAGACCCAGTACTTC. The chain is built from TRBV4-1 and TRBJ2-1; tentatively, D is TRBD1 or TRBD2 (5 bases each). The DNA end favors TRBJ2-5, so the J call may be wrong. CDR1 MGHRA and CDR2 YSYEKL come from the germline V gene. CDR3 length: 14 amino acids.

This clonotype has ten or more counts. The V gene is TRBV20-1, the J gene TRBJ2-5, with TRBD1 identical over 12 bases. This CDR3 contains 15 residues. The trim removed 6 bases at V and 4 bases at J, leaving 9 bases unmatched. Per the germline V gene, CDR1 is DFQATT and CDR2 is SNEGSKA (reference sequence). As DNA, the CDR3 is TGCAGTGCCACCCAGGGACAGGGGGCGGGAGAGACCCAGTACTTC. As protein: CSATQGQGAGETQYF.

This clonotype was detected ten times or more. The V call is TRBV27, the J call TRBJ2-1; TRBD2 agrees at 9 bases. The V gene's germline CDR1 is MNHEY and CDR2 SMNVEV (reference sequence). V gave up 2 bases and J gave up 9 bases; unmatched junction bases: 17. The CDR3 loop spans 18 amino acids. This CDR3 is CASSLTGLPAGGYGEQFF. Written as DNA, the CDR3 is TGTGCCAGCAGTTTAACCGGGCTACCAGCGGGAGGTTATGGTGAGCAGTTCTTC.

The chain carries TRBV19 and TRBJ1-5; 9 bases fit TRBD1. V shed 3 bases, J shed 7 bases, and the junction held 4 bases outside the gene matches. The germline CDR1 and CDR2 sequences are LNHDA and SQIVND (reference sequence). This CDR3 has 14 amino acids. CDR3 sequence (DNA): TGTGCCAGTAGTATCGGGACAGGGATCCAGCCCCAGCATTTT. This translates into CASSIGTGIQPQHF.

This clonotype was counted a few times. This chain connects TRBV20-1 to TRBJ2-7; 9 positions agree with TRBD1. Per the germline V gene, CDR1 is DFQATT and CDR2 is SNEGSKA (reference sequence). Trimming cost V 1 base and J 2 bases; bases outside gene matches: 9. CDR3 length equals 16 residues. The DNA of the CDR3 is TGCAGTGCTAGAGCCATGTCCGGGACAGGGACCTACGAGCAGTACTTC. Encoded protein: CSARAMSGTGTYEQYF.

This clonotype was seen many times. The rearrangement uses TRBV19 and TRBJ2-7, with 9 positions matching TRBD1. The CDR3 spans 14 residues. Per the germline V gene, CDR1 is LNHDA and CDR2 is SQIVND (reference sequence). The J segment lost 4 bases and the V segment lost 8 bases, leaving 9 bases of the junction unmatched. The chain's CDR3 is CASSSGTGNYEQYF. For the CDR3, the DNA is TGTGCCAGTTCGTCGGGGACAGGGAATTACGAGCAGTACTTC.

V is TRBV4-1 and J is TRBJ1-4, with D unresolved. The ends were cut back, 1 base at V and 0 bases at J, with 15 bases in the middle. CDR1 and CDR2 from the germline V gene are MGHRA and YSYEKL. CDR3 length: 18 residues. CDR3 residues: CASSQGTAPGATNEKLFF. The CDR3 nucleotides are TGCGCCAGCAGCCAAGGTACGGCGCCGGGAGCAACTAATGAAAAACTGTTTTTT.

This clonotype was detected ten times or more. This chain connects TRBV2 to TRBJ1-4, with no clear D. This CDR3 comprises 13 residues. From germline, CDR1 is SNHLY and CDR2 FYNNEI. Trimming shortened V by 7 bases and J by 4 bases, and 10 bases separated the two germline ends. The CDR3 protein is CASKGQINEKLFF. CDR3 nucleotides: TGTGCCAGCAAAGGGCAGATTAATGAAAAACTGTTTTTT.

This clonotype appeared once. CDR3 sequence reads: CASSQGKWGKIWSTDTQYF. CDR3 bases: TGCGCCAGCAGCCAAGGCAAGTGGGGGAAAATCTGGAGCACAGATACGCAGTATTTT. The chain uses TRBV4-1 and TRBJ2-3, with D perhaps TRBD1 or TRBD2 (5 bases each). The V end was cut by 1 base, the J end by 0 bases, with 20 bases between. Germline assignment: CDR1 MGHRA and CDR2 YSYEKL. The CDR3 sequence is 19 residues long.

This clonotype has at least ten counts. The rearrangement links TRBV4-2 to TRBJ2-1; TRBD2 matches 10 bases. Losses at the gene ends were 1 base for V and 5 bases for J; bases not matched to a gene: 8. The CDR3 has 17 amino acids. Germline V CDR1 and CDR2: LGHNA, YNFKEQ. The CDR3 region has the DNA TGTGCCAGCAGCCAAGTTCTAGCGGGAGAAGGGGACAATGAGCAGTTCTTC. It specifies CASSQVLAGEGDNEQFF.

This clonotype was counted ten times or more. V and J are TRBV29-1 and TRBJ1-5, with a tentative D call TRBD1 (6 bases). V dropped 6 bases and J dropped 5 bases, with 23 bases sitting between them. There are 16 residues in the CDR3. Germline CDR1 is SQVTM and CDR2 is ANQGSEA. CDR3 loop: CSVAQGQAGGDQPQHF. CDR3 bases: TGCAGCGTCGCCCAGGGGCAGGCCGGCGGCGATCAGCCCCAGCATTTT.

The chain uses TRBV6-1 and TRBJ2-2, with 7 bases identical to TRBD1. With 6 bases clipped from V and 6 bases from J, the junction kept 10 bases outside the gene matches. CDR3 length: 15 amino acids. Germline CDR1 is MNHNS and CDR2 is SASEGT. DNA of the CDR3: TGTGCCAGCAGAGAAAATACAGGGGTCCCCGGGGAGCTGTTTTTT. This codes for CASRENTGVPGELFF.

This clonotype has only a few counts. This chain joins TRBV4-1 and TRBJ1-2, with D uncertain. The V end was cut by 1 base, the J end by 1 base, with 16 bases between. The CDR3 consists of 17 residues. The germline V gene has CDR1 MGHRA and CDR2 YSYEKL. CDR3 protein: CASSQGGGITDNYGYTF. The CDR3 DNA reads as TGCGCCAGCAGCCAAGGTGGAGGCATAACCGATAACTATGGCTACACCTTC.

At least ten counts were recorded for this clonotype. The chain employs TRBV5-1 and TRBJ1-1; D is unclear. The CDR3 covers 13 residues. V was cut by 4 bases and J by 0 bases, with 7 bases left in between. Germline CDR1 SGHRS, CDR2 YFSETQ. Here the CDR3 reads CASSIQMNTEAFF. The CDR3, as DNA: TGCGCCAGCAGCATACAAATGAACACTGAAGCTTTCTTT.

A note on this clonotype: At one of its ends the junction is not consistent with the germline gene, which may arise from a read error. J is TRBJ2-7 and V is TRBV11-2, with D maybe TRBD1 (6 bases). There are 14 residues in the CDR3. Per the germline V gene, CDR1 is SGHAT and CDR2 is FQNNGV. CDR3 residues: CASSFSRGTYDQYF. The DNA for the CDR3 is TGTGCCAGCAGCTTTAGCAGGGGTACCTACGATCAGTACTTC.

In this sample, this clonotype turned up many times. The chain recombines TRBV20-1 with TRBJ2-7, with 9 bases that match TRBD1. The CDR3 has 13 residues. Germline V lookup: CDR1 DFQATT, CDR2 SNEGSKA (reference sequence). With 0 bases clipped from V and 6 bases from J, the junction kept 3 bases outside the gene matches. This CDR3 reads CSARDEQGAEQYF. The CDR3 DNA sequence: TGCAGTGCTAGAGATGAACAGGGGGCCGAGCAGTACTTC.

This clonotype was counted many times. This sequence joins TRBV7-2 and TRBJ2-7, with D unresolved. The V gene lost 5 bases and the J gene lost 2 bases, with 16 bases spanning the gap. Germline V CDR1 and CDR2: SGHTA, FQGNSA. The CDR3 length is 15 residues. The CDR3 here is CASSAVFDGPYEQYF. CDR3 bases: TGTGCCAGCAGCGCCGTATTCGACGGGCCCTACGAGCAGTACTTC.

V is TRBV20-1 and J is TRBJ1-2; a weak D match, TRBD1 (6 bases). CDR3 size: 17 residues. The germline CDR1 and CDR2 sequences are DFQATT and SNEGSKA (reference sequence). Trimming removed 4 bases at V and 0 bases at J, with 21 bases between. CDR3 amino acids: CSAIPLPWDTSNYGYTF. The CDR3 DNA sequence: TGCAGTGCTATCCCCCTACCTTGGGACACCTCTAACTATGGCTACACCTTC.